These T cell receptor beta chains were read from a single sample in a study of shared clonotypes between healthy human individuals. Method: immunoSEQ multiplex PCR; TCRdb's copy keeps in-frame clones and lacks some. Of around 1,900,000 clones in the sample, about 94% were seen once. The sequenced sample was naive CD8+ T cells from PBMCs. These receptors came from a man aged 18 to 29 in good health. Some clones in this sample may be carry-over from other donors' samples. Each CDR3 is given with its conserved first and last residue. Each record gives: J gene, clone size, V gene, D gene, CDR3 length, CDR3 protein, CDR3 DNA. The D gene is left open where the match is weak. Where a row states a size, it is once, few, many or the class of an expanded clone; other rows omit it.

>TRBJ1-1|.|TRBV7-9|.|13
CASSTGFDTEAFF
TGTGCCAGCAGCACAGGGTTCGACACTGAAGCTTTCTTT
>TRBJ2-7|.|TRBV19|.|12
CASSTLRGEQYF
TGTGCCAGTAGTACACTTCGAGGAGAGCAGTACTTC
>TRBJ2-2|.|TRBV6-5|TRBD2|13
CASSYRTSRELFF
TGTGCCAGCAGTTACCGGACTAGTCGGGAGCTGTTTTTT
>TRBJ2-5|.|TRBV18|.|17
CASSPVAFATGPETQYF
TGTGCCAGCTCACCAGTAGCCTTTGCGACGGGACCAGAGACCCAGTACTTC
>TRBJ2-5|.|TRBV6-5|.|16
CASSLLAEGGQETQYF
TGTGCCAGCAGTTTGTTGGCGGAGGGGGGCCAAGAGACCCAGTACTTC
>TRBJ2-7|.|TRBV7-9|TRBD1|15
CASSTWTGEGPEQYF
TGTGCCAGCAGCACCTGGACAGGAGAGGGGCCCGAGCAGTACTTC
>TRBJ2-7|.|TRBV18|TRBD2|19
CASSHDRLAAAGGSYEQYF
TGTGCCAGCTCACACGATAGACTAGCGGCGGCCGGCGGTTCCTACGAGCAGTACTTC
>TRBJ2-1|.|TRBV28|.|15
CASNRQQSSYNEQFF
TGTGCCAGCAACCGACAGCAAAGCTCCTACAATGAGCAGTTCTTC
>TRBJ1-4|.|TRBV7-9|.|12
CASSLTNEKLFF
TGTGCCAGCAGCTTAACTAATGAAAAACTGTTTTTT
>TRBJ2-7|.|TRBV27|TRBD2|15
CASSLSAGAGYEQYF
TGTGCCAGCAGTTTATCCGCGGGAGCGGGATACGAGCAGTACTTC
>TRBJ2-2|.|TRBV5-1|.|15
CASSLVGGYTGELFF
TGCGCCAGCAGCTTAGTTGGGGGATACACCGGGGAGCTGTTTTTT
>TRBJ2-3|.|TRBV4-1|.|17
CASSQAPGQTGTDTQYF
TGCGCCAGCAGCCAAGCCCCTGGGCAGACCGGAACAGATACGCAGTATTTT
>TRBJ2-2|.|TRBV7-9|.|16
CASSLESRTGTGELFF
TGTGCCAGCAGCTTAGAGTCTCGTACGGGCACCGGGGAGCTGTTTTTT
>TRBJ2-1|.|TRBV6-1|.|11
CASGAGSEQFF
TGTGCCAGCGGGGCCGGGAGTGAGCAGTTCTTC
>TRBJ2-3|.|TRBV11-2|.|15
CASSLAVLETDTQYF
TGTGCCAGCAGCTTAGCTGTCCTAGAAACGGATACGCAGTATTTT
>TRBJ1-5|.|TRBV25-1|TRBD1|15
CASSETGGSNQPQHF
TGTGCCAGCAGTGAAACAGGGGGAAGCAATCAGCCCCAGCATTTT
>TRBJ1-1|.|TRBV4-1|.|14
CASSQDRGALEAFF
TGCGCCAGCAGCCAAGATCGTGGGGCCCTAGAAGCTTTCTTT
>TRBJ2-1|.|TRBV27|.|17
CASSLLGGSRSYNEQFF
TGTGCCAGCAGTTTATTGGGGGGCTCTCGATCCTACAATGAGCAGTTCTTC
>TRBJ2-7|.|TRBV4-1|TRBD2|18
CASSLVAGGLGGSYEQYF
TGCGCCAGCAGTCTAGTCGCGGGAGGGCTAGGGGGCTCCTACGAGCAGTACTTC
>TRBJ2-1|.|TRBV7-2|TRBD2|15
CASSLLAGGYNEQFF
TGTGCCAGCAGCTTGCTAGCGGGAGGGTACAATGAGCAGTTCTTC
>TRBJ2-7|.|TRBV4-1|.|18
CASSQESILWEEAAEQYF
TGCGCCAGCAGCCAAGAATCGATATTGTGGGAGGAGGCTGCCGAGCAGTACTTC
>TRBJ2-1|.|TRBV6-4|.|16
CASSDSTGWEYNEQFF
TGTGCCAGCAGTGACTCGACGGGTTGGGAATATAATGAGCAGTTCTTC
>TRBJ1-2|once|TRBV20-1|TRBD1|11
CSARKDRVDTF
TGCAGTGCTCGGAAAGACAGGGTCGACACCTTC
>TRBJ2-2|once|TRBV6-5|.|15
CASSPPRRGTGELFF
TGTGCCAGCAGTCCTCCCCGACGAGGAACCGGGGAGCTGTTTTTT
>TRBJ2-1|once|TRBV4-3|.|18
CASSPSPATVSVYNEQFF
TGCGCCAGCAGCCCTTCTCCGGCTACGGTGTCAGTTTACAATGAGCAGTTCTTC
>TRBJ1-3|.|TRBV28|.|14
CASRYRGAGNTIYF
TGTGCCAGCAGGTACCGTGGGGCTGGAAACACCATATATTTT
>TRBJ2-1|.|TRBV7-8|TRBD2|16
CASTLGLAGINNEQFF
TGTGCCAGCACCCTGGGGCTAGCGGGGATTAACAATGAGCAGTTCTTC
>TRBJ2-7|.|TRBV5-1|.|15
CASSLAETYSYEQYF
TGCGCCAGCAGCTTGGCGGAGACGTACTCCTACGAGCAGTACTTC
>TRBJ1-2|.|TRBV7-9|.|17
CASSPWTVLITNYGYTF
TGTGCCAGCAGCCCTTGGACAGTCCTCATTACTAACTATGGCTACACCTTC
>TRBJ2-7|.|TRBV27|TRBD1|15
CASSLRTGGTYEQYF
TGTGCCAGCAGTCTCCGGACAGGGGGGACCTACGAGCAGTACTTC
>TRBJ2-7|.|TRBV28|.|14
CASSPRLLSYEQYF
TGTGCCAGCAGTCCCCGACTGCTTTCCTACGAGCAGTACTTC
>TRBJ2-7|.|TRBV5-6|.|12
CASSLKVNEQYF
TGTGCCAGCAGCTTAAAGGTGAACGAGCAGTACTTC
>TRBJ1-1|.|TRBV7-2|.|13
CASSLGWGTEAFF
TGTGCCAGCAGCTTAGGATGGGGCACTGAAGCTTTCTTT
>TRBJ2-1|once|TRBV29-1|TRBD2|15
CSVEDPQREINEQFF
TGCAGCGTTGAAGATCCCCAGCGGGAGATCAATGAGCAGTTCTTC
>TRBJ1-2|.|TRBV4-2|.|14
CASSQERGNYGYTF
TGTGCCAGCAGCCAAGAACGGGGCAACTATGGCTACACCTTC
>TRBJ2-5|.|TRBV2|TRBD1|16
CASRPTDREVAETQYF
TGTGCCAGCAGACCCACGGACAGGGAAGTTGCGGAGACCCAGTACTTC
>TRBJ2-7|once|TRBV13|.|16
CASSGRSSEWPYEQYF
TGTGCCAGCAGCGGAAGGTCTAGCGAGTGGCCCTACGAGCAGTACTTC
>TRBJ2-7|.|TRBV10-3|.|13
CAIRWDGTYEQYF
TGTGCCATCAGGTGGGACGGAACCTACGAGCAGTACTTC
>TRBJ2-1|.|TRBV10-2|.|15
CASSARASTLLEQFF
TGCGCCAGCAGTGCCCGGGCCTCGACCCTCCTTGAGCAGTTCTTC
>TRBJ2-4|.|TRBV28|TRBD2|16
CASSLDLAGVVNIQYF
TGTGCCAGCAGTTTGGATCTAGCGGGAGTGGTAAACATTCAGTACTTC
>TRBJ1-1|.|TRBV28|.|13
CASSLHRGTEAFF
TGTGCCAGCAGTTTGCATCGGGGCACTGAAGCTTTCTTT
>TRBJ2-1|.|TRBV11-2|.|16
CASSSGVTSSYNEQFF
TGTGCCAGCAGCTCGGGGGTGACGAGCTCCTACAATGAGCAGTTCTTC
>TRBJ2-6|.|TRBV11-1|.|15
CASSLGWAGANVLTF
TGTGCCAGCAGCTTAGGGTGGGCTGGGGCCAACGTCCTGACTTTC
>TRBJ2-3|.|TRBV5-4|.|18
CASSLGGAQTLGTDTQYF
TGTGCCAGCAGCTTGGGGGGGGCCCAGACATTGGGCACAGATACGCAGTATTTT
>TRBJ2-2|.|TRBV2|.|17
CASLGERDGTNTGELFF
TGTGCCAGCCTGGGAGAAAGAGACGGGACGAACACCGGGGAGCTGTTTTTT
>TRBJ2-5|.|TRBV15|.|16
CATSPRRRESQETQYF
TGTGCCACCAGCCCCCGAAGGAGGGAATCACAAGAGACCCAGTACTTC
>TRBJ1-3|.|TRBV28|.|15
CASSPKGPTGNTIYF
TGTGCCAGCAGTCCCAAGGGACCGACTGGAAACACCATATATTTT
>TRBJ2-5|few|TRBV4-2|.|16
CASSQDGTVLGGTQYF
TGTGCCAGCAGCCAAGACGGGACGGTCTTGGGTGGGACCCAGTACTTC
>TRBJ2-7|.|TRBV5-1|.|14
CASDPGPSPYEQYF
TGCGCCAGCGACCCGGGACCGTCGCCCTACGAGCAGTACTTC
>TRBJ2-2|.|TRBV7-9|.|14
CASSLYRAGGELFF
TGTGCCAGCAGCTTATACAGGGCTGGCGGGGAGCTGTTTTTT
>TRBJ2-3|.|TRBV30|.|14
CAWSERVLSDTQYF
TGTGCCTGGAGTGAAAGGGTTCTTTCAGATACGCAGTATTTT
>TRBJ2-7|.|TRBV5-5|.|14
CASSFTGQRYEQYF
TGTGCCAGCAGCTTCACTGGACAGAGATACGAGCAGTACTTC